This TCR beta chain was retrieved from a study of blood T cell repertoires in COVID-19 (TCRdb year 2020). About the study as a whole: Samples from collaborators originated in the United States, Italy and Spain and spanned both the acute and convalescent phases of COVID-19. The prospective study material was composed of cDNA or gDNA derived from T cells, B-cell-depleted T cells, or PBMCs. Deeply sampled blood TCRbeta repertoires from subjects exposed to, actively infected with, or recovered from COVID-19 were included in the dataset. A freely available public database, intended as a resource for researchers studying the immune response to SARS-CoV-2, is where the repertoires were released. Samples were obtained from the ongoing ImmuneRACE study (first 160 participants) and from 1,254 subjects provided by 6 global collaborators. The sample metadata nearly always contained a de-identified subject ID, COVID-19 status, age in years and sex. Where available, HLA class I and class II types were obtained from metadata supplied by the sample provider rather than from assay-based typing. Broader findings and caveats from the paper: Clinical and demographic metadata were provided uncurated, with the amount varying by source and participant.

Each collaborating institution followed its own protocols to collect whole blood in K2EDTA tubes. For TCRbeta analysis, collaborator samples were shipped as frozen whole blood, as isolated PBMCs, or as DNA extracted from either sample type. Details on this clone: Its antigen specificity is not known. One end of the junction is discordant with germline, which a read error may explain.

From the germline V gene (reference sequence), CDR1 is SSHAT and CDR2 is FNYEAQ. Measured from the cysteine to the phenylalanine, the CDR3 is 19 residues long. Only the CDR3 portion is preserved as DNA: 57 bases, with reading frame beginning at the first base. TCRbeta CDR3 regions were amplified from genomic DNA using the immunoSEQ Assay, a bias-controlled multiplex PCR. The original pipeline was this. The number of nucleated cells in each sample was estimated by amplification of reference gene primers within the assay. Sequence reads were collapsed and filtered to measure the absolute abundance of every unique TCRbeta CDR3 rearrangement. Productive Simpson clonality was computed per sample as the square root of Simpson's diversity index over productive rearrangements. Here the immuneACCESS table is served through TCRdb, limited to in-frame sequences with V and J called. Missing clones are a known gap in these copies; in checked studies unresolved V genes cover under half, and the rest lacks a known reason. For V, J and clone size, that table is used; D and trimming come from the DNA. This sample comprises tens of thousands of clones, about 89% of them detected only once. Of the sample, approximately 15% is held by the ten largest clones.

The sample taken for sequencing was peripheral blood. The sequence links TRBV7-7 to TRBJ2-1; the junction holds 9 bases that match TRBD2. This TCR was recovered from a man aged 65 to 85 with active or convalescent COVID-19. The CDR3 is CASSTQGLEREATYNEQFF. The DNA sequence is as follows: TGTGCTAGCAGCACACAGGGGTTGGAGCGGGAGGCCACCTACAATGAGCAGTTCTTC.